One sample yielded the 32 T cell receptor beta chains listed below, sequenced in a study of cytomegalovirus exposure and HLA in healthy donors. Both 60 Vbeta primers and 13 Jbeta primers went into the PCR. TCRdb keeps only in-frame clones here, not all; method: immunoSEQ multiplex PCR. The sample includes about 180,000 clones, 65% to 85% of them seen just once. Specimen: PBMCs. The source of these receptors is a girl aged 5-17 years in good health and CMV-seropositive.

V gene TRBV7-2 combines with J gene TRBJ2-5, with 11 bases that match TRBD2. With V trimmed by 5 bases and J by 5 bases, 7 bases remained unmatched. CDR3 length equals 15 residues. Germline V gene lookup returns CDR1 SGHTA and CDR2 FQGNSA. Here the CDR3 DNA reads TGTGCCAGCAGCCCGACTAGCGGGGAGGGGGAGACCCAGTACTTC. Translation: CASSPTSGEGETQYF.

J is TRBJ2-1 and V is TRBV9; D call uncertain. V was cut by 2 bases and J by 5 bases, with 8 bases left in between. Germline-derived CDR1 and CDR2 are SGDLS and YYNGEE. This CDR3 contains 13 residues. CDR3 sequence reads: CASSVYSNNEQFF. CDR3 nucleotides: TGTGCCAGCAGCGTTTACAGCAACAATGAGCAGTTCTTC.

This chain uses TRBV30 with TRBJ1-2, with a possible D match to TRBD1 (6 bases). Between the trimmed V and J ends, which lost 0 bases and 8 bases, there was a span of 16 bases. CDR1 is GTSNPN, CDR2 SVGIG, per germline (reference sequence). This CDR3 is 14 amino acids long. The CDR3 region has the DNA TGTGCCTGGAGTGTACGGGCAGGGGTTGAAGGCTACACCTTC. Amino acids: CAWSVRAGVEGYTF.

The chain has TRBV29-1 and TRBJ2-5; TRBD1 might be the D (6 bases). The J call is doubtful: the DNA matches TRBJ2-7 better. Germline assignment: CDR1 SQVTM and CDR2 ANQGSEA. This CDR3 has 13 residues. This chain's CDR3 is CSVRTAFSYEQYF. For the CDR3, the DNA is TGCAGCGTCCGGACAGCGTTCTCCTACGAGCAGTACTTC.

The V call is TRBV6-5, the J call TRBJ2-1, with 7 nucleotides matching TRBD2. V dropped 1 base and J dropped 1; count of bases not matched to a gene: 4. This CDR3 is built from 16 residues. The germline gives CDR1 MNHEY, CDR2 SVGAGI. The CDR3 is CASSYWGRESYNEQFF. The CDR3 bases are TGTGCCAGCAGTTACTGGGGGAGGGAGTCCTACAATGAGCAGTTCTTC.

The chain couples TRBV5-5 to TRBJ2-2; D is unclear. The CDR3 is 16 residues long. The germline V and J ends were trimmed by 5 bases and 0 bases, with 14 bases remaining between them. CDR1 SGHKS and CDR2 YYEKEE come from the germline V gene (reference sequence). CDR3 amino acids: CASRRDTTANTGELFF. CDR3 DNA: TGTGCCAGCAGGCGAGACACAACCGCGAACACCGGGGAGCTGTTTTTT.

The chain couples TRBV29-1 to TRBJ1-1; D is uncertain. This CDR3 comprises 13 residues. The germline V and J ends were trimmed by 3 bases and 6 bases, with 14 bases remaining between them. Germline V lookup: CDR1 SQVTM, CDR2 ANQGSEA. The CDR3 loop is CSVEEVGGAEAFF. For the CDR3, the DNA is TGCAGCGTTGAGGAGGTCGGCGGCGCTGAAGCTTTCTTT.

The chain has TRBV13 and TRBJ1-4; possible D gene TRBD1, 6 bases. V lost 5 bases and J lost 1, with 14 bases in between. This CDR3 spans 16 amino acids. Germline CDR1 PRHDT, CDR2 FYEKMQ (reference sequence). CDR3 residues: CASSARQEETNEKLFF. DNA for the CDR3: TGTGCCAGCAGCGCCCGACAGGAAGAAACTAATGAAAAACTGTTTTTT.

The chain employs TRBV7-2 and TRBJ1-5; TRBD1 agrees at 7 bases. The V and J ends lost 5 bases and 1 base, in that order; junction bases with no gene match: 14. Germline V gene sequence: CDR1 SGHTA, CDR2 FQGNSA. This CDR3 has 18 amino acids. CDR3 coding DNA: TGTGCCAGCAGCCAGAGGGGTGGGCAGGGGGACAGCAATCAGCCCCAGCATTTT. This codes for CASSQRGGQGDSNQPQHF. The variable domain in full, completed from reference TRBV7-2 and TRBJ1-5, reads GAGVSQSPSNKVTEKGKDVELRCDPISGHTALYWYRQSLGQGLEFLIYFQGNSAPDKSGLPSDRFSAERTGGSVSTLTIQRTQQEDSAVYLCASSQRGGQGDSNQPQHFGDGTRLSIL.

To note about this clone: Other DNA sequences of this sample code for an identical CDR3. The rearrangement uses TRBV18 and TRBJ1-1; D remains unclear. V lost 1 base to trimming and J lost 0 bases, with 3 bases between them. Germline V gene data show CDR1 as KGHSH and CDR2 as LQKENI. The CDR3 has 13 residues. CDR3 DNA: TGTGCCAGCTCACCACAGCTGAACACTGAAGCTTTCTTT. Protein: CASSPQLNTEAFF.

The J gene is TRBJ2-7, the V gene TRBV19; weak D call: TRBD1 (7 bases). Germline values: CDR1 LNHDA, CDR2 SQIVND (reference sequence). Trimming stripped 6 bases from V and 2 bases from J, with 17 bases between. The CDR3 extends over 15 amino acids. CDR3 in DNA: TGTGCCAGTAGGGCCGGAGGGGGCCCGACCTACGAGCAGTACTTC. As protein: CASRAGGGPTYEQYF. The whole variable domain, remainder taken from reference TRBV19 and TRBJ2-7, is DGGITQSPKYLFRKEGQNVTLSCEQNLNHDAMYWYRQDPGQGLRLIYYSQIVNDFQKGDIAEGYSVSREKKESFPLTVTSAQKNPTAFYLCASRAGGGPTYEQYFGPGTRLTVT.

V usage is TRBV30 and J usage is TRBJ1-1; possible D gene TRBD1, 6 bases. V gave up 2 bases and J gave up 2 bases, with 9 bases separating them. The CDR3 consists of 13 residues. The germline V gene has CDR1 GTSNPN and CDR2 SVGIG (reference sequence). In nucleotides, the CDR3 is TGTGCCTGGAGTAAACAGGGTAACACTGAAGCTTTCTTT. Protein product: CAWSKQGNTEAFF.

The chain recombines TRBV13 with TRBJ1-2; TRBD1 matches at 10 bases. Trimming took 5 bases from V and 3 from J; bases not matched to a gene: 9. There are 16 residues in the CDR3. Germline loops: CDR1 PRHDT, CDR2 FYEKMQ (reference sequence). The DNA for the CDR3 is TGTGCCAGCAGCGTGAGACAGGGGGCAAGGGACTATGGCTACACCTTC. Translating gives CASSVRQGARDYGYTF.

The chain carries TRBV6-5 and TRBJ2-5; the D is unclear. Germline-derived CDR1 and CDR2 are MNHEY and SVGAGI. V shed 8 bases and J shed 5 bases, with 9 bases lying between them. The CDR3 runs to 11 residues. DNA for the CDR3: TGTGCCAGCGGGCTGGGTGAGACCCAGTACTTC. Translation: CASGLGETQYF.

In DNA form, the CDR3 reads TGTGCCTGGAAGGGGTCGGGGGGCGCGGATGGCTACACCTTC. Translating it yields CAWKGSGGADGYTF. The chain joins TRBV30 to TRBJ1-2; D is possibly TRBD1 (6 bases). The CDR3 length is 14 residues. Germline-derived CDR1 and CDR2 are GTSNPN and SVGIG (reference sequence). V was cut by 4 bases and J by 6 bases, with 18 bases left in between.

The V gene is TRBV2, the J gene TRBJ1-4; 7 nucleotides line up with TRBD1. V trimming: 7 bases; J trimming: 2 bases; junction bases outside the gene matches: 4. Germline V gene lookup returns CDR1 SNHLY and CDR2 FYNNEI. The CDR3 is made up of 14 amino acids. The CDR3 protein is CASKRDSTNEKLFF. In nucleotides, the CDR3 is TGTGCCAGCAAGAGGGACAGTACTAATGAAAAACTGTTTTTT.

This chain joins TRBV19 and TRBJ2-5, with 14 bases identical to TRBD2. The CDR3 spans 19 residues. CDR1 and CDR2 from the germline V gene are LNHDA and SQIVND (reference sequence). The ends lost 0 bases at V and 1 base at J; junction bases unmatched: 7. This chain's CDR3 is CASSIDGLAGGSLQETQYF. The CDR3 DNA reads TGTGCCAGTAGTATAGACGGACTAGCGGGAGGTTCACTCCAAGAGACCCAGTACTTC.

This chain joins TRBV7-3 and TRBJ2-7; 12 nucleotides align to TRBD2. V lost 2 bases to trimming and J lost 2 bases; unmatched junction nucleotides: 1. The CDR3 runs 15 residues. Germline V gives CDR1 SGHTA, CDR2 FQGTGA. The CDR3 here is CASSLLAGGPYEQYF. The CDR3 coding sequence is TGTGCCAGCAGCTTACTAGCGGGAGGGCCCTACGAGCAGTACTTC.

The chain joins TRBV28 to TRBJ2-5; the D is unclear. Germline V gives CDR1 MDHEN, CDR2 SYDVKM. This CDR3 spans 11 amino acids. With 1 base removed from V and 5 bases from J, the gap between germline ends came to 2 bases. CDR3 amino acids: CASSLSETQYF. DNA of the CDR3: TGTGCCAGCAGTTTATCGGAGACCCAGTACTTC. The variable domain in full, completed from reference TRBV28 and TRBJ2-5, reads DVKVTQSSRYLVKRTGEKVFLECVQDMDHENMFWYRQDPGLGLRLIYFSYDVKMKEKGDIPEGYSVSREKKERFSLILESASTNQTSMYLCASSLSETQYFGPGTRLLVL.

The chain uses TRBV6-5 and TRBJ1-1, with 8 bases that match TRBD1. Germline V gene lookup returns CDR1 MNHEY and CDR2 SVGAGI. The CDR3 contains 15 residues. Trimming removed 0 bases from V and 3 bases from J; junction bases left unmatched: 3. The CDR3 spells CASSYSPGGDTEAFF. The DNA for the CDR3 is TGTGCCAGCAGTTACTCTCCAGGGGGCGACACTGAAGCTTTCTTT.

The rearrangement uses TRBV4-2 and TRBJ2-7; TRBD1 matches at 12 bases. The CDR3 totals 17 residues. Trimming cost V 0 bases and J 3 bases; bases outside gene matches: 6. CDR1 is LGHNA, CDR2 YNFKEQ, per germline. In DNA, the CDR3 is TGTGCCAGCAGCCAAGATAAAGGGACAGGGGGCCTCTACGAGCAGTACTTC. This codes for CASSQDKGTGGLYEQYF.

The chain carries TRBV7-9 and TRBJ1-1; possible D gene TRBD1, 5 bases. The CDR3 extends over 15 amino acids. Germline-derived CDR1 and CDR2 are SEHNR and FQNEAQ (reference sequence). Trimming took off 5 bases at V and 1 base at J, with 14 bases between the two ends. CDR3 loop: CASSPWTNSNTEAFF. In DNA form, the CDR3 reads TGTGCCAGCAGCCCCTGGACAAACTCGAACACTGAAGCTTTCTTT. The full variable domain, its missing parts supplied by reference TRBV7-9 and TRBJ1-1, is DTGVSQNPRHKITKRGQNVTFRCDPISEHNRLYWYRQTLGQGPEFLTYFQNEAQLEKSRLLSDRFSAERPKGSFSTLEIQRTEQGDSAMYLCASSPWTNSNTEAFFGQGTRLTVV.

V gene TRBV9 combines with J gene TRBJ2-1, with a possible D match to TRBD1 (5 bases). V was shortened by 3 bases and J by 8 bases, with 15 bases between the two germline ends. The germline CDR1 and CDR2 sequences are SGDLS and YYNGEE. CDR3 size: 14 residues. This CDR3 is CASSEQTVGHEQFF. The CDR3 DNA reads TGTGCCAGCAGCGAGCAGACAGTCGGTCATGAGCAGTTCTTC.

The chain has TRBV7-8 and TRBJ1-5; possible D gene TRBD1, 6 bases. Between the trimmed V and J ends, which lost 3 bases and 12 bases, there was a span of 12 bases. The CDR3 consists of 12 residues. Germline CDR1 and CDR2: SGHVS and FQNEAQ. CDR3 bases: TGTGCCAGCAGCTTGGCTACAGGGTTCCAGCATTTT. It encodes CASSLATGFQHF. Supplemented by reference TRBV7-8 and TRBJ1-5, the full variable domain reads GAGVSQSPRYKVAKRGQDVALRCDPISGHVSLFWYQQALGQGPEFLTYFQNEAQLDKSGLPSDRFFAERPEGSVSTLKIQRTQQEDSAVYLCASSLATGFQHFGDGTRLSIL.

The rearrangement joins TRBV19 to TRBJ1-2; D not certain. Germline V gene sequence: CDR1 LNHDA, CDR2 SQIVND (reference sequence). Trimming stripped 7 bases from V and 2 bases from J, with 14 bases between. CDR3 length: 14 residues. The chain's CDR3 is CASIPTEANYGYTF. CDR3 in DNA: TGTGCCAGTATCCCGACGGAGGCCAACTATGGCTACACCTTC.

This chain joins TRBV7-2 and TRBJ1-1, with D hard to call. CDR3 size: 13 residues. Trimming stripped 1 base from V and 6 bases from J, with 9 bases between. CDR1 and CDR2 (germline): SGHTA, FQGNSA. This chain's CDR3 is CASSLGPVAEAFF. For the CDR3, the DNA is TGTGCCAGCAGCTTAGGCCCAGTGGCTGAAGCTTTCTTT.

The V and J genes are TRBV5-1 and TRBJ2-7; 8 bases match TRBD2. The J segment lost 1 base and the V segment lost 0 bases, leaving 3 bases of the junction unmatched. Germline CDR1 SGHRS, CDR2 YFSETQ. The CDR3 sequence is 15 residues long. The CDR3 DNA is TGCGCCAGCAGCTTGGAGCCGGGAGGGTCCTACGAGCAGTACTTC. This sequence encodes CASSLEPGGSYEQYF.

This chain links TRBV19 with TRBJ2-6; unclear D gene. This CDR3 has 15 residues. Germline CDR1 and CDR2: LNHDA and SQIVND (reference sequence). V was pared by 3 bases and J by 0 bases, with 6 bases between. This chain's CDR3 is CASSIPISGANVLTF. The CDR3 DNA reads as TGTGCCAGTAGTATTCCCATCTCTGGGGCCAACGTCCTGACTTTC.

V gene TRBV7-8 combines with J gene TRBJ2-7; 8 bases match TRBD2. The CDR3 contains 15 residues. Germline V gene lookup returns CDR1 SGHVS and CDR2 FQNEAQ. Unmatched junction bases numbered 7, after V lost 1 base and J lost 5 bases. The CDR3 loop is CASSLVRGRTDEQYF. Here the CDR3 DNA reads TGTGCCAGCAGCTTAGTGCGCGGGAGGACTGACGAGCAGTACTTC. The full variable domain, rest sourced from reference TRBV7-8 and TRBJ2-7, is GAGVSQSPRYKVAKRGQDVALRCDPISGHVSLFWYQQALGQGPEFLTYFQNEAQLDKSGLPSDRFFAERPEGSVSTLKIQRTQQEDSAVYLCASSLVRGRTDEQYFGPGTRLTVT.

This clone appeared a few times. This sequence joins TRBV7-9 and TRBJ1-1; unclear D gene. Trimming shortened V by 7 bases and J by 7 bases, and 16 bases separated the two germline ends. This CDR3 is built from 13 residues. The germline CDR1 and CDR2 sequences are SEHNR and FQNEAQ (reference sequence). The CDR3: CASTVDSRVEAFF. Written as DNA, the CDR3 is TGTGCCAGCACCGTCGACTCACGTGTTGAAGCTTTCTTT.

This clone occurred once. The gene calls are TRBV6-5 and TRBJ2-7; 7 bases match TRBD2. This CDR3 has 14 amino acids. Germline V lookup: CDR1 MNHEY, CDR2 SVGAGI. V trimming: 2 bases; J trimming: 3 bases; junction bases outside the gene matches: 4. CDR3 in amino acids: CASSYEAGDYEQYF. CDR3 DNA: TGTGCCAGCAGTTACGAGGCGGGGGACTACGAGCAGTACTTC.

With regard to this clone: A read error may account for a junction end that differs from germline. J is TRBJ2-1 and V is TRBV6-5; D is possibly TRBD2 (5 bases). Germline CDR1 reads MNHEY; CDR2 reads SVGAGI. The CDR3 has 13 amino acids. DNA for the CDR3: TGTGCCAGCAGACCCGGACTTGGTAATGAACAGTTCTTC. It codes for CASRPGLGNEQFF.